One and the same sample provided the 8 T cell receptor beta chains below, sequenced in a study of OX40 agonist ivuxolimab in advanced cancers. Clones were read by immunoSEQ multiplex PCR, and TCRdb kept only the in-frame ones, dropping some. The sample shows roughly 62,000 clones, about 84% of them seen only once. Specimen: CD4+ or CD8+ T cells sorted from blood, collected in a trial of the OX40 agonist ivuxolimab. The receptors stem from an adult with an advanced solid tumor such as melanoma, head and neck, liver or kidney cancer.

The CDR3 DNA reads TGTGCCAGCAGAACAGGGGAAGCCTGGAACACTGAAGCTTTCTTT. Encoded protein: CASRTGEAWNTEAFF. The chain combines TRBV2 with TRBJ1-1; TRBD1 aligns across 7 bases. From germline, CDR1 is SNHLY and CDR2 FYNNEI. V shed 6 bases, J shed 1 base, and the junction held 8 bases outside the gene matches. The CDR3 loop spans 15 amino acids.

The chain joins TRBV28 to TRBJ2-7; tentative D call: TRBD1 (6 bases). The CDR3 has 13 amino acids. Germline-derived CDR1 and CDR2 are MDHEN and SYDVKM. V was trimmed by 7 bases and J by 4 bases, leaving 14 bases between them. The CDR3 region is CASTSTGLYEQYF. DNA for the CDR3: TGTGCCAGCACCAGTACAGGGTTGTACGAGCAGTACTTC. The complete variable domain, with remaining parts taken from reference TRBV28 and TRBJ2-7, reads DVKVTQSSRYLVKRTGEKVFLECVQDMDHENMFWYRQDPGLGLRLIYFSYDVKMKEKGDIPEGYSVSREKKERFSLILESASTNQTSMYLCASTSTGLYEQYFGPGTRLTVT.

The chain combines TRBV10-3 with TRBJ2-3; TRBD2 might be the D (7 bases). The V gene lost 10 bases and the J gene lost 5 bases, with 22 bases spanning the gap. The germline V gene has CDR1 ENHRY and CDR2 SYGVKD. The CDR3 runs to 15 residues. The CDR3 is CATRQTGGGVDTQYF. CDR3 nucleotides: TGTGCCACGCGGCAGACGGGGGGCGGGGTAGATACGCAGTATTTT.

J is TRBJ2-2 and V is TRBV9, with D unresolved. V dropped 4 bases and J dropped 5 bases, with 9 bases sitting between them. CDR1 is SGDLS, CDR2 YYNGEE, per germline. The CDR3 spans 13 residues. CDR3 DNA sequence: TGTGCCAGCAGCCCTCCGGCTACCGGGGAGCTGTTTTTT. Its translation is CASSPPATGELFF.

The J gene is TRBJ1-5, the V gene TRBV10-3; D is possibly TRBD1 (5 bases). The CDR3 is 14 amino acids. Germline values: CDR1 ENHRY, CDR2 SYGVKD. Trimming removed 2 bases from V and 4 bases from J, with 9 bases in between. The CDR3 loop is CAISEQGRNQPQHF. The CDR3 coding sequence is TGTGCCATCAGTGAGCAGGGCAGGAATCAGCCCCAGCATTTT.

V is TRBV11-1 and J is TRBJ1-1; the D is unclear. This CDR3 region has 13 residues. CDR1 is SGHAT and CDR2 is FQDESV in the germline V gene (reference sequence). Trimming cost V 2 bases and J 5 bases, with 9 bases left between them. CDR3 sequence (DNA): TGTGCCAGCAGCTTAACTTGGAGAACTGAAGCTTTCTTT. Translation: CASSLTWRTEAFF. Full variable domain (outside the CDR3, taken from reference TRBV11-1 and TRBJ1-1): EAEVAQSPRYKITEKSQAVAFWCDPISGHATLYWYRQILGQGPELLVQFQDESVVDDSQLPKDRFSAERLKGVDSTLKIQPAELGDSAMYLCASSLTWRTEAFFGQGTRLTVV.

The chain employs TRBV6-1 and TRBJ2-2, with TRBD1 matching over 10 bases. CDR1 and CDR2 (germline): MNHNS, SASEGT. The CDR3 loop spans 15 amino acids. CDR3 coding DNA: TGTGCGGGAATGGCCGGGACAGGGGCCACCGGGGAGCTGTTTTTT. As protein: CAGMAGTGATGELFF.

The CDR3 is CASSLGAGLTYEQYF. CDR3 in DNA: TGCGCCAGCAGCTTGGGAGCAGGGCTAACCTACGAGCAGTACTTC. The V call is TRBV5-1, the J call TRBJ2-7; a possible D gene is TRBD1 (5 bases). V was pared by 0 bases and J by 2 bases, with 12 bases between. Germline CDR1 is SGHRS and CDR2 is YFSETQ. The CDR3 is 15 amino acids.